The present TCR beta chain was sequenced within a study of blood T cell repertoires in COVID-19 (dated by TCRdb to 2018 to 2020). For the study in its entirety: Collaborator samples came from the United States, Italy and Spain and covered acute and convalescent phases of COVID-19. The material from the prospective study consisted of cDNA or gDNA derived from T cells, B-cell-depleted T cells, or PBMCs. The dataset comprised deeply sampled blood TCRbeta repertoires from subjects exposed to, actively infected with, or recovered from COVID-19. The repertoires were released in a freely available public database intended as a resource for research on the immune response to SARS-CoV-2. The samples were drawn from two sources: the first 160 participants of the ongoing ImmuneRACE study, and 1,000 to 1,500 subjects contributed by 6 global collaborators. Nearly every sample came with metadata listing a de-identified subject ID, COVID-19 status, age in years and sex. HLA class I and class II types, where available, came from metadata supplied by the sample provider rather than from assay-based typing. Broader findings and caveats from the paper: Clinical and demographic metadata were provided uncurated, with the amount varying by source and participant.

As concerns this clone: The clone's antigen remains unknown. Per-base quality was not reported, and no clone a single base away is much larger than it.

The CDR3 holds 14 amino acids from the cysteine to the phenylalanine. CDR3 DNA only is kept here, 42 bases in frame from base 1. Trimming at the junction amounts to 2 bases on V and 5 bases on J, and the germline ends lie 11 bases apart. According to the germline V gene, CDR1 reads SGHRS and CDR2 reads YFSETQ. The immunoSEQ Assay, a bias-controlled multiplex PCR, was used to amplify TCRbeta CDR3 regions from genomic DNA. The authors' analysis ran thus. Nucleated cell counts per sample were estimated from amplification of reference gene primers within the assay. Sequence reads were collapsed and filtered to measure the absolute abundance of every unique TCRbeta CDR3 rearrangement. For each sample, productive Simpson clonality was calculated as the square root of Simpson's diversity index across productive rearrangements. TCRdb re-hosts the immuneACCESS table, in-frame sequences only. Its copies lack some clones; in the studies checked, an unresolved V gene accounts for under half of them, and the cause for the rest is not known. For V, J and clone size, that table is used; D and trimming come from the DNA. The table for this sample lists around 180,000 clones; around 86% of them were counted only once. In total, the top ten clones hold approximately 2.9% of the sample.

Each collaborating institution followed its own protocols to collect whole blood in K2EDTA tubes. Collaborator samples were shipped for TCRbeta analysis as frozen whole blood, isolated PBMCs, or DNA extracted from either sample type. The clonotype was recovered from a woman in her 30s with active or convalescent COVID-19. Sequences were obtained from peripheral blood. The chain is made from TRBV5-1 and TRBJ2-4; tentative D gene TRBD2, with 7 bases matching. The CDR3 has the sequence CASSFTGRENIQYF. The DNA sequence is TGCGCCAGCAGCTTTACAGGGAGGGAAAACATTCAGTACTTC.